This T cell receptor (beta chain) comes out of a study of blood T cell repertoires in COVID-19 (dated by TCRdb to between 2020 and 2021). Regarding the research as a whole: Collaborator samples came from the United States, Italy and Spain and covered acute and convalescent phases of COVID-19. The material from the prospective study consisted of cDNA or gDNA derived from T cells, B-cell-depleted T cells, or PBMCs. Deeply sampled blood TCRbeta repertoires from subjects exposed to, actively infected with, or recovered from COVID-19 were included in the dataset. The repertoires were released in a freely available public database meant as a resource for research on the immune response to SARS-CoV-2. Samples were obtained from the ongoing ImmuneRACE study (first 160 participants) and from 1,000 to 1,500 subjects provided by 6 global collaborators. The sample metadata nearly always contained a de-identified subject ID, COVID-19 status, age in years and sex. Where HLA class I and class II types were available, the types were taken from metadata supplied by the sample provider, not from assay-based typing. Paper-wide results and their limitations: The amount of clinical and demographic metadata varied by source and participant and was provided uncurated.

A second Seattle source provided samples from volunteer blood donors who had recovered from COVID-19. Whole blood was collected in K2EDTA tubes by collaborating institutions according to the institutions' own protocols. Collaborator samples were shipped for TCRbeta analysis as frozen whole blood, isolated PBMCs, or DNA extracted from either sample type. This clone was recorded only once. Its antigen remains undetermined. Base-call qualities are not available, and no considerably larger clone is one nucleotide away. Inclusive of the bounding cysteine and phenylalanine, the CDR3 is 18 residues long. Only the CDR3 part of the read is kept: 54 bases, read in frame from the first base. At the junction V is shortened by 1 base and J by 0 bases, with 16 bases in between. Via the germline V gene, CDR1 is MGHDK and CDR2 SYGVNS. TCRbeta CDR3 regions were amplified from genomic DNA using the immunoSEQ Assay, a bias-controlled multiplex PCR. As for how the authors treated the data: Nucleated cell counts per sample were estimated from amplification of reference gene primers within the assay. To quantify the absolute abundance of each unique TCRbeta CDR3 rearrangement, sequence reads were collapsed and filtered. For each sample, productive Simpson clonality was calculated as the square root of Simpson's diversity index across productive rearrangements. TCRdb obtained this table from immuneACCESS and retained in-frame rearrangements with V and J assigned. These tables miss some clones; where compared with another copy, unresolved V genes account for less than half of the shortfall, and the remainder is unexplained. Clonal size and the V and J genes are those of that table, whereas D and trimming came from the DNA. A total of under 300,000 clones appear in this sample, around nine tenths of them only once. The ten largest clones capture about 2.1% of the sample.

The sample consisted of peripheral blood. The chain uses TRBV25-1 and TRBJ1-3, with the identity of the D gene unclear. The receptor was derived from a woman between 40 and 55 years old who had recovered from COVID-19. The CDR3 amino acid sequence is: CASSEFIGNSVSGNTIYF. The bases read TGTGCCAGCAGTGAATTTATCGGGAACAGTGTCTCTGGAAACACCATATATTTT.